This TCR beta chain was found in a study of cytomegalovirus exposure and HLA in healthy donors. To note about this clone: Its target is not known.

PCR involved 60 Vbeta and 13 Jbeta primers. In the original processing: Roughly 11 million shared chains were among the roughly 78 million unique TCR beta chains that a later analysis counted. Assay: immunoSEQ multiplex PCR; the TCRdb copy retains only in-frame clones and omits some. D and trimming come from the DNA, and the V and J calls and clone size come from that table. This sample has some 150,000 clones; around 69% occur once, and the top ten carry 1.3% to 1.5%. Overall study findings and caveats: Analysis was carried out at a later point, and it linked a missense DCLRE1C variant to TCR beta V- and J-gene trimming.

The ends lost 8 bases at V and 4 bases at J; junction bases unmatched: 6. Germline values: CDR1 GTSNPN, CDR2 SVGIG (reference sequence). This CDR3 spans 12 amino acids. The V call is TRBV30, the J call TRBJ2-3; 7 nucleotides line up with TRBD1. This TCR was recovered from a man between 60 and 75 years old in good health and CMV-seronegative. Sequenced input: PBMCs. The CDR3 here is CAQGTASDTQYF. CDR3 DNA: TGTGCCCAGGGGACAGCTTCAGATACGCAGTATTTT.